This TCR beta chain comes out of a study of PD-1 blockade in classical Hodgkin lymphoma (dated by TCRdb to the early 2020s). Context from the whole study: Nivolumab dosing was 3 mg/kg intravenously every 2 weeks, continuing until either disease progression or unacceptable toxicity. To define a peripheral blood immune signature of response to PD-1 blockade in classical Hodgkin lymphoma, the study combined TCR beta sequencing with CyTOF.

The CDR3, from cysteine to phenylalanine, totals 16 residues. Left in the record is the CDR3 DNA by itself, 48 bases read in frame from the first base. The CDR1 and CDR2 encoded by the germline V gene are ENHRY and SYGVKD. V is clipped by 4 bases and J by 0 bases, and the sequence between their germline boundaries is 14 bases long. Points the paper makes about the study in general: The study covered only a single clinical trial cohort, and the causes of the repertoire differences, possibly disease activity or prior therapy, were still not defined. Baseline TCR diversity was reported to be lower in newly diagnosed patients than in healthy donors and to be lower still in relapsed/refractory patients. By C4D1, a significant rise was seen in CD4+ TCR diversity but not in CD8+ TCR diversity (p=0.0027 vs p=0.16), and the rise was most apparent among complete responders (p=0.02). Baseline diversity similar to that of newly diagnosed patients was observed in trial patients achieving complete response, whereas significantly lower diversity was observed in partial responders and progressors. Diversity was lower in patients who began nivolumab less than 1 year after ASCT, so these patients were left out of later analyses to avoid confounding by immune reconstitution.

The time point label here, explained by the study, means: cycle 4 day 1 (C4D1), after 5 to 7 weeks of nivolumab. All trial patients had relapsed after autologous stem cell transplantation, with cohorts A, B and C differing in prior brentuximab vedotin exposure. A total of about 51 patients with relapsed/refractory classical Hodgkin lymphoma made up the trial cohort, and each patient's best overall response was complete response, partial response or progressive disease. In the multi-cohort phase II CheckMate 205 trial, trial patients received single-agent nivolumab. An independent review committee assessed best overall response using the 2007 International Working Group response criteria. Trial PBMCs were obtained immediately prior to nivolumab initiation (C1D1) and on therapy at cycle 2 day 1 and cycle 4 day 1. After peripheral blood was drawn into 8 mL Vacutainer Cell Preparation Tubes, PBMCs were isolated by centrifugation and then cryopreserved.

Worth noting for this clone: Its binding antigen is unknown. Base qualities are not provided; no much larger clone lies one nucleotide away.

The Qiagen DNeasy kit was used to extract genomic DNA from unsorted PBMCs and from the negatively selected CD4+ and CD8+ fractions. TCR beta CDR3 regions were subjected to amplification by immunoSEQ multiplex PCR with primers that anneal to V and J segments. A synthetic immune receptor repertoire was used to minimize amplification bias, and any remaining bias was removed computationally after sequencing. In the authors' own workflow: Custom Python scripts were used to quantify repertoire diversity as the Shannon entropy index. The unsorted, CD4+ and CD8+ repertoires were each analyzed separately, with the exception of combined analyses, where CD4+ and CD8+ sequences were merged in silico. A clone counted as expanded when the clone's frequency after treatment rose at least 2-fold relative to C1D1, and clones undetected at baseline were given a pseudocount of 0.5. Clones with 0 or 1 copy at C1D1 were defined as singleton clones, while clones with 2 or more copies were defined as non-singleton clones. Clones expanded in unsorted samples were labelled as CD4+, CD8+ or unknown by matching protein sequences in sorted samples from the same patient. Diversity changes from C1D1 to C4D1 were tested in paired samples using Wilcoxon tests. Held by TCRdb, this immuneACCESS table contains in-frame sequences only and omits some clones. Under half of the omission traces to an unresolved V gene where checked; the cause of the rest is unknown. From that table come the V and J calls and clone size; the DNA was used to work out D and trimming. For this sample there are 25,000 to 40,000 clones; roughly 76% appear just once. The ten largest make up under 4.5% of the sample.

The clonotype comes from a human donor with classical Hodgkin lymphoma. Recombination connected TRBV10-3 to TRBJ2-3; no confident D gene assignment can be made. The sequencing used peripheral blood mononuclear cells (PBMCs), collected before the fourth cycle of nivolumab. The nucleotides are TGTGCCATCAGTGTATCCGTCTCGGCAAGCACAGATACGCAGTATTTT. Its protein is CAISVSVSASTDTQYF.